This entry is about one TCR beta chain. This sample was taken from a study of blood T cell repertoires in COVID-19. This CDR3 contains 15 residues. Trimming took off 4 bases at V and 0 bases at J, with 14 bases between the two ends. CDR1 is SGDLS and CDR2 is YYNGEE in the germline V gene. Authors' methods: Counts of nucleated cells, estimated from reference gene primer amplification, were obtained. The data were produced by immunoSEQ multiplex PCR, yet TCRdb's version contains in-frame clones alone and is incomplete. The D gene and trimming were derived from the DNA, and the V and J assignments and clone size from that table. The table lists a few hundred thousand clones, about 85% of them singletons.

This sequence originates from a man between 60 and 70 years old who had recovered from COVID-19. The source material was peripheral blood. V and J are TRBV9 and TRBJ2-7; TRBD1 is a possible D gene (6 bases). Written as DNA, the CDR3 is TGTGCCAGCAGCCCCCGGACAGATCCCTCCTACGAGCAGTACTTC. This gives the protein CASSPRTDPSYEQYF.